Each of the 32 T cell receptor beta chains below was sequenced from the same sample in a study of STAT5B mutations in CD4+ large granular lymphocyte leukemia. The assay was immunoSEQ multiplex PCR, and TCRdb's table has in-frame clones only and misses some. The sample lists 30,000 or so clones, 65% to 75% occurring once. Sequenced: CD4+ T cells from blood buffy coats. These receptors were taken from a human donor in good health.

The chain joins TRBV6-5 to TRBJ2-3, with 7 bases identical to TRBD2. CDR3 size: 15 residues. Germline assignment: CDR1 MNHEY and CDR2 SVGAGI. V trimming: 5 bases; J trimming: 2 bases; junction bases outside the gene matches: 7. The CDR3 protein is CASSGGGRHTDTQYF. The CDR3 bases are TGTGCCAGCAGTGGAGGCGGGAGACACACAGATACGCAGTATTTT.

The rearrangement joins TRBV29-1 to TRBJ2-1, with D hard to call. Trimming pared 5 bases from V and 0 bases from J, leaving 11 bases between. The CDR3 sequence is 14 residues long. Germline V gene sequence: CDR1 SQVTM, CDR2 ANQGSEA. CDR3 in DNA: TGCAGCGTTAAAACCCCGAGCTCCTACAATGAGCAGTTCTTC. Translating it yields CSVKTPSSYNEQFF.

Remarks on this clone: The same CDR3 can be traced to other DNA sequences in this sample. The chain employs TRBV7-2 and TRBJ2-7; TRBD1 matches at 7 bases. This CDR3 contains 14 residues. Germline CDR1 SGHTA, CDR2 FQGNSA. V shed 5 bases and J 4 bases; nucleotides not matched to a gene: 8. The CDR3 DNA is TGTGCCAGCAGCCCCCGGCAGGGGGTGTACGAGCAGTACTTC. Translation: CASSPRQGVYEQYF.

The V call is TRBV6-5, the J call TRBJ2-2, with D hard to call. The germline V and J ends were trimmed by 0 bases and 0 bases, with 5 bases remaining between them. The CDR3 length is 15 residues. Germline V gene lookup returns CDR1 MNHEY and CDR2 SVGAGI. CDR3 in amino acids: CASSYSLTNTGELFF. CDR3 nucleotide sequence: TGTGCCAGCAGTTACTCTTTGACGAACACCGGGGAGCTGTTTTTT.

The CDR3 here is CASSQLSDVGTQYF. The CDR3 DNA is TGCGCCAGCAGCCAGCTTTCGGACGTGGGTACGCAGTATTTT. V is TRBV4-3 and J is TRBJ2-3; D ambiguous. Germline CDR1 LGHNA, CDR2 YSLEER. V was pared by 3 bases and J by 8 bases, with 15 bases between. The CDR3 has 14 amino acids.

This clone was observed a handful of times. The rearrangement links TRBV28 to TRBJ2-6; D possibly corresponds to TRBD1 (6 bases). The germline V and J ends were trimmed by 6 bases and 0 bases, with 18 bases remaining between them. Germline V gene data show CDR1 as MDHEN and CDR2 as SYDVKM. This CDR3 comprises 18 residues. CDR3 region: CASSPGQRHYSGANVLTF. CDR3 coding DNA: TGTGCCAGCAGCCCCGGACAGCGTCATTACTCTGGGGCCAACGTCCTGACTTTC.

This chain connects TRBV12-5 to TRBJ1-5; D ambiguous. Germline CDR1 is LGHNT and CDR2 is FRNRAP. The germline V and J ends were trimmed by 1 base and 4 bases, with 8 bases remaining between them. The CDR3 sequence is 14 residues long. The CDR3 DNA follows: TGTGCTAGTGGTTTGGACAGTGGGAATCAGCCCCAGCATTTT. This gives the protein CASGLDSGNQPQHF.

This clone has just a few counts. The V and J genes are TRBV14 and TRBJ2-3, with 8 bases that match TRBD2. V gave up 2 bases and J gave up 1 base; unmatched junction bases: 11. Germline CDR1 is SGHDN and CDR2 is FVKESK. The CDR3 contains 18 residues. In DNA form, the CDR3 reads TGTGCCAGCAGCCAAAGAACTCGTTCAGCGGGAGGCACAGATACGCAGTATTTT. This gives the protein CASSQRTRSAGGTDTQYF.

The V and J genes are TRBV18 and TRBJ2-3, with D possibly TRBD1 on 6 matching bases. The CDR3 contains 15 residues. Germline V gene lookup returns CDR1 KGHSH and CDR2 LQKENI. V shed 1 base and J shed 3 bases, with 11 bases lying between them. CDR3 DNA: TGTGCCAGCTCACCACAGGGGACACGTACAGATACGCAGTATTTT. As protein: CASSPQGTRTDTQYF.

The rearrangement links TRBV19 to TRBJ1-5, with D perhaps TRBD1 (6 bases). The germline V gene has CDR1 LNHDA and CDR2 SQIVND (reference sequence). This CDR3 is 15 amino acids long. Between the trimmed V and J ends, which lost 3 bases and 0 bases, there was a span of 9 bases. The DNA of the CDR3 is TGTGCCAGTAGTATCAACAGGGATAGCAATCAGCCCCAGCATTTT. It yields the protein CASSINRDSNQPQHF.

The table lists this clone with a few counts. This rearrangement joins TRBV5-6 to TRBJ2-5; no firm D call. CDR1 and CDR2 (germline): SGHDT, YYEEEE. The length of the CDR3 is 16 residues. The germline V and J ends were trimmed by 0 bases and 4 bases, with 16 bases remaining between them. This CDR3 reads CASSLGTRRRGETQYF. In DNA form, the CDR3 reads TGTGCCAGCAGCTTGGGGACCCGACGTCGTGGAGAGACCCAGTACTTC.

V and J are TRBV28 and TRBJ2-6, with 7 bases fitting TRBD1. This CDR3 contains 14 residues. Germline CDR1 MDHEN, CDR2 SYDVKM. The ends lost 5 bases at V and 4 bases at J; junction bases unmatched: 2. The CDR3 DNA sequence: TGTGCCAGCAGTCAGGACAGGGGGGCCAACGTCCTGACTTTC. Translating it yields CASSQDRGANVLTF.

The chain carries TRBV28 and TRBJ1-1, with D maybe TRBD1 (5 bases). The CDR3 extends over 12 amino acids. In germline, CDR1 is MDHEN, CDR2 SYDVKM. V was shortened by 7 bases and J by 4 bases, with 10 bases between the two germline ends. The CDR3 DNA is TGTGCCAGCACATTAAGGGGCACTGAAGCTTTCTTT. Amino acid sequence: CASTLRGTEAFF. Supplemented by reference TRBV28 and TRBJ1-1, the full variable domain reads DVKVTQSSRYLVKRTGEKVFLECVQDMDHENMFWYRQDPGLGLRLIYFSYDVKMKEKGDIPEGYSVSREKKERFSLILESASTNQTSMYLCASTLRGTEAFFGQGTRLTVV.

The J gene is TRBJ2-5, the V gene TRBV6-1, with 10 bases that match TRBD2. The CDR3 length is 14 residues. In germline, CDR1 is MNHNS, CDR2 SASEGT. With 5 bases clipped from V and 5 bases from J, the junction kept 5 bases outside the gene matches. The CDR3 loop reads CASSSGRALETQYF. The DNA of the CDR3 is TGTGCCAGCAGTAGCGGGAGGGCGTTGGAGACCCAGTACTTC.

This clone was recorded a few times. For the CDR3, the DNA is TGTGCCAGCAGCTTAGCGCGGTCCGTCAGGGGAAGCAATCAGCCCCAGCATTTT. Amino acids: CASSLARSVRGSNQPQHF. J is TRBJ1-5 and V is TRBV7-9; perhaps TRBD1 as D (6 bases). Deletions cut 0 bases from V and 1 base from J, with 16 bases between. Germline CDR1 SEHNR, CDR2 FQNEAQ (reference sequence). The CDR3 loop spans 18 amino acids.

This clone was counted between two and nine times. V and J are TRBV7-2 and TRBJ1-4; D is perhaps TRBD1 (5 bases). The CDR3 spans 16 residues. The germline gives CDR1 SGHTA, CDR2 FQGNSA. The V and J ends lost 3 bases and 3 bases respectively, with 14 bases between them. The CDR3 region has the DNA TGTGCCAGCAGCTTCGCAGGGCCGGGTGCTAATGAAAAACTGTTTTTT. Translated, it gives CASSFAGPGANEKLFF.

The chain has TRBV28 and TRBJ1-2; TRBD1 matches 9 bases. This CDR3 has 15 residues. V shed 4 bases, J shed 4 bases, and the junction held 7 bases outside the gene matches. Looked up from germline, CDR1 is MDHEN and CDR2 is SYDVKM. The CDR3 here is CASSSGQGIIYGYTF. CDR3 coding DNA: TGTGCCAGCAGTTCGGGACAGGGAATTATCTATGGCTACACCTTC.

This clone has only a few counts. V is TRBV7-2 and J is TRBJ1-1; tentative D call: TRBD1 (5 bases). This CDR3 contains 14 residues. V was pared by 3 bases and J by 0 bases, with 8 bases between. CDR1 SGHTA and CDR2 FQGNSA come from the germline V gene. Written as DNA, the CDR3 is TGTGCCAGCAGCTTTAGCAGGGTGAACACTGAAGCTTTCTTT. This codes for CASSFSRVNTEAFF.

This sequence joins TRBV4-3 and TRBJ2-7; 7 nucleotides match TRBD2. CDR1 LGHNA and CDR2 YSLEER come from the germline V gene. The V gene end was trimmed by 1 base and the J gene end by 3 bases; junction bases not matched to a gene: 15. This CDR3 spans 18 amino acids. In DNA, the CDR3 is TGCGCCAGCAGCCAAGGTTATAGGGCGGGAGTGAGGAACTACGAGCAGTACTTC. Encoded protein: CASSQGYRAGVRNYEQYF.

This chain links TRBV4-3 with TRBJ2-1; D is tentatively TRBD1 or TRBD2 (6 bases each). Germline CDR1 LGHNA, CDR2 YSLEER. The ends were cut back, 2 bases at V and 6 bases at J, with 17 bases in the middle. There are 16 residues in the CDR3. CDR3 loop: CASSQIKGGRVNEQFF. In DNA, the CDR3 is TGCGCCAGCAGCCAAATCAAGGGGGGACGAGTCAATGAGCAGTTCTTC.

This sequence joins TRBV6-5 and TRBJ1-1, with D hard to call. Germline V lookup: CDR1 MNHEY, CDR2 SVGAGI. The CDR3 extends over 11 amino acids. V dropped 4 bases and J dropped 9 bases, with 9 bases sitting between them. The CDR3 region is CASSFGIQAFF. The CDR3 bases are TGTGCCAGCAGTTTTGGGATTCAAGCTTTCTTT.

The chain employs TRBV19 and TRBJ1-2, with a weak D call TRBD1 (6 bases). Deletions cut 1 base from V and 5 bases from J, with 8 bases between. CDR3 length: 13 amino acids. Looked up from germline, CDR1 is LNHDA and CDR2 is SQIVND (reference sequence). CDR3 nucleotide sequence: TGTGCCAGTAGTATAGGGCAGGGGTATGGCTACACCTTC. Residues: CASSIGQGYGYTF.

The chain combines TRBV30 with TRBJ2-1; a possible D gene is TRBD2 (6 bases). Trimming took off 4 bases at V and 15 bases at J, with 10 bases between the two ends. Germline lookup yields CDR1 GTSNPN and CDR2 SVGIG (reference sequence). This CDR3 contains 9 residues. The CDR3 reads CAWTPGGFF. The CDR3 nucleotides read TGTGCCTGGACCCCCGGGGGGTTCTTC.

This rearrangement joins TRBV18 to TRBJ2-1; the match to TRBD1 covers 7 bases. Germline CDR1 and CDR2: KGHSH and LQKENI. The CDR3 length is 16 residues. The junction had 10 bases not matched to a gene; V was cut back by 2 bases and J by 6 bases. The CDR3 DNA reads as TGTGCCAGCTCACCATATAGGGGGAGACAGGGCAATGAGCAGTTCTTC. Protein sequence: CASSPYRGRQGNEQFF.

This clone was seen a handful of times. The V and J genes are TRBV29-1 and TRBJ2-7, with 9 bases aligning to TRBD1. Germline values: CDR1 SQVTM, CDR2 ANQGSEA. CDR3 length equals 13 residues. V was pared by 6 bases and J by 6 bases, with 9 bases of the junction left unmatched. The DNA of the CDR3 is TGCAGCGTCGACGGGACAGGGTATGGCGAGCAGTACTTC. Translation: CSVDGTGYGEQYF.

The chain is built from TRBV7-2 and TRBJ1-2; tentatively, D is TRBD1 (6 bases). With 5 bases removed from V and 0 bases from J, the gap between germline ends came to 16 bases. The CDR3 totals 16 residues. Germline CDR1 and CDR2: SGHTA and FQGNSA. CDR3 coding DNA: TGTGCCAGCAGCAATCCTCTCGACAGGTCTAACTATGGCTACACCTTC. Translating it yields CASSNPLDRSNYGYTF.

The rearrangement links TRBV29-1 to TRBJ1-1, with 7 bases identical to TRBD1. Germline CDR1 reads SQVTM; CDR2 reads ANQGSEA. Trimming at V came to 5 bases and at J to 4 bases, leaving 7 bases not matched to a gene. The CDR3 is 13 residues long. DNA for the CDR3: TGCAGCGTTAGGACAGGTCTGGGCACTGAAGCTTTCTTT. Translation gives CSVRTGLGTEAFF. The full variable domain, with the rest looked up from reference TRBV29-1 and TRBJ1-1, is SAVISQKPSRDICQRGTSLTIQCQVDSQVTMMFWYRQQPGQSLTLIATANQGSEATYESGFVIDKFPISRPNLTFSTLTVSNMSPEDSSIYLCSVRTGLGTEAFFGQGTRLTVV.

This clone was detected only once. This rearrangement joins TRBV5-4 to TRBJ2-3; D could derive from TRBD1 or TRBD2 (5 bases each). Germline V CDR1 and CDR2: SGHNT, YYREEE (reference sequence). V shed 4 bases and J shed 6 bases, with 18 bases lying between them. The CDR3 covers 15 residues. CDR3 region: CASSPTWGISDTQYF. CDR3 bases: TGTGCCAGCAGCCCGACTTGGGGGATTTCCGATACGCAGTATTTT.

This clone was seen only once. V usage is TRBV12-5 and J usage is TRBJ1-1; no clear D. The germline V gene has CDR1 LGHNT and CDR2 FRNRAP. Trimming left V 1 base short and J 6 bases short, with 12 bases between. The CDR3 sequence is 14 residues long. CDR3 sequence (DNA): TGTGCTAGTGGTTTGGCAAGTTCCTTGGCTGAAGCTTTCTTT. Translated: CASGLASSLAEAFF.

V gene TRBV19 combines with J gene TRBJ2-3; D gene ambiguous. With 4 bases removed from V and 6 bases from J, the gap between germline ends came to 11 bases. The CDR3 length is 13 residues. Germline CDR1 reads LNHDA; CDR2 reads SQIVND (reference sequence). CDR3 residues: CASSNLPPDTQYF. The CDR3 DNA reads TGTGCCAGTAGTAACCTCCCTCCCGATACGCAGTATTTT.

DNA for the CDR3: TGTGCCAGCAGCAGCGCAGGACAGGGGTCGGGAAACACCATATATTTT. Protein sequence: CASSSAGQGSGNTIYF. The rearrangement joins TRBV5-4 to TRBJ1-3; 9 bases agree with TRBD1. This CDR3 has 16 residues. In germline, CDR1 is SGHNT, CDR2 YYREEE (reference sequence). With 4 bases clipped from V and 4 bases from J, the junction kept 9 bases outside the gene matches.

CDR3 sequence: CASSSVSADTQYF. CDR3 sequence (DNA): TGCGCCAGCAGCTCTGTTTCAGCAGATACGCAGTATTTT. V usage is TRBV5-1 and J usage is TRBJ2-3; D unresolved. Trimming pared 3 bases from V and 4 bases from J, leaving 9 bases between. Germline CDR1 SGHRS, CDR2 YFSETQ. The CDR3 runs 13 residues.